The 21 T cell receptor beta chains below all came from one sample that was sequenced in a study of PD-1 blockade in classical Hodgkin lymphoma. Time point indicated: cycle 4 day 1 (C4D1), after 6 weeks of nivolumab. Brentuximab vedotin exposure varied, and every patient relapsed after autologous stem cell transplantation. Produced via immunoSEQ multiplex PCR; TCRdb's table is partial and in-frame only. The table lists some 100,000 clones, under 95% of them singletons, with 2% in the top ten. Sample: peripheral blood mononuclear cells (PBMCs), taken before the fourth cycle of nivolumab. These receptors all stem from a human donor with classical Hodgkin lymphoma.

CDR3 coding DNA: TGTGCCAGCGGCTCGGGGCCCCGGTCTGAAGCTTTCTTT. Translated, it gives CASGSGPRSEAFF. The gene calls are TRBV5-6 and TRBJ1-1; D is perhaps TRBD1 (5 bases). The V gene's germline CDR1 is SGHDT and CDR2 YYEEEE. The CDR3 contains 13 residues. The V end was cut by 7 bases, the J end by 6 bases, with 16 bases between.

The genes are TRBV29-1 and TRBJ1-2, with D hard to call. V was pared by 7 bases and J by 8 bases, with 5 bases between. CDR1 SQVTM and CDR2 ANQGSEA come from the germline V gene. This CDR3 comprises 8 residues. In DNA, the CDR3 is TGCAGCGAAGGAGGCTACACCTTC. It is translated as CSEGGYTF.

The chain combines TRBV7-9 with TRBJ1-4, with TRBD1 matching over 8 bases. This CDR3 comprises 15 residues. After removal of 1 base from V and 7 bases from J, the junction contained 5 bases not matched to a gene. CDR1 SEHNR and CDR2 FQNEAQ come from the germline V gene (reference sequence). The CDR3 loop is CASSLESQGAEKLFF. CDR3 nucleotide sequence: TGTGCCAGCAGCTTAGAGTCGCAGGGGGCTGAAAAACTGTTTTTT.

The chain is built from TRBV11-2 and TRBJ1-2, with 8 bases fitting TRBD1. Trimming removed 5 bases from V and 6 bases from J; junction bases left unmatched: 11. The CDR3 has 15 amino acids. In germline, CDR1 is SGHAT, CDR2 FQNNGV. CDR3 region: CASSTPRQGIHGYTF. In nucleotides, the CDR3 is TGTGCCAGCAGCACCCCTAGACAGGGGATCCATGGCTACACCTTC.

This chain links TRBV28 with TRBJ1-2; D remains unclear. The CDR3 totals 13 residues. Trimming took 2 bases from V and 2 from J, leaving 6 bases between them. Germline V lookup: CDR1 MDHEN, CDR2 SYDVKM. The chain's CDR3 is CASSLTDNYGYTF. In DNA, the CDR3 is TGTGCCAGCAGTTTAACAGACAACTATGGCTACACCTTC.

The genes are TRBV9 and TRBJ2-2; D gene unclear. CDR1 and CDR2 from the germline V gene are SGDLS and YYNGEE. V shed 0 bases and J shed 4 bases, with 13 bases lying between them. The CDR3 loop spans 16 amino acids. Here the CDR3 reads CASSVAAALFTGELFF. The CDR3 nucleotides read TGTGCCAGCAGCGTAGCGGCAGCCTTATTCACCGGGGAGCTGTTTTTT.

In its sample, this clone was seen once. CDR3 sequence reads: CASSTIDRIFYEQYF. The CDR3 region has the DNA TGTGCCAGTAGTACCATAGACAGGATCTTCTACGAGCAGTACTTC. The chain is built from TRBV19 and TRBJ2-7, with a weak D call TRBD1 (6 bases). V lost 4 bases to trimming and J lost 3 bases, with 16 bases between them. CDR1 is LNHDA and CDR2 is SQIVND in the germline V gene (reference sequence). The CDR3 extends over 15 amino acids.

The rearrangement joins TRBV27 to TRBJ2-3, with D tentatively TRBD2 (5 bases). V was shortened by 3 bases and J by 2 bases, with 9 bases between the two germline ends. The CDR3 sequence is 14 residues long. Germline-derived CDR1 and CDR2 are MNHEY and SMNVEV (reference sequence). The CDR3 here is CASSFLAITDTQYF. DNA of the CDR3: TGTGCCAGCAGTTTCCTAGCTATCACAGATACGCAGTATTTT.

The rearrangement links TRBV5-5 to TRBJ1-2; D remains ambiguous. This CDR3 is built from 14 residues. V was pared by 0 bases and J by 3 bases, with 9 bases between. CDR1 and CDR2 from the germline V gene are SGHKS and YYEKEE (reference sequence). The CDR3 bases are TGTGCCAGCAGCTTGGGACCTTGGGACTATGGCTACACCTTC. Residues: CASSLGPWDYGYTF. The entire variable domain, with the rest obtained from reference TRBV5-5 and TRBJ1-2, is as follows: DAGVTQSPTHLIKTRGQQVTLRCSPISGHKSVSWYQQVLGQGPQFIFQYYEKEERGRGNFPDRFSARQFPNYSSELNVNALLLGDSALYLCASSLGPWDYGYTFGSGTRLTVV.

This clone was picked up one time. DNA of the CDR3: TGTGCCAGCTGCCCCCTACCTATTCCAGATACGCAGTATTTT. It is translated as CASCPLPIPDTQYF. The gene calls are TRBV7-2 and TRBJ2-3, with D hard to call. CDR1 is SGHTA and CDR2 is FQGNSA in the germline V gene. The CDR3 has 14 amino acids. V lost 8 bases to trimming and J lost 4 bases, with 16 bases between them. Using reference TRBV7-2 and TRBJ2-3 for the parts outside the CDR3, the full variable domain is GAGVSQSPSNKVTEKGKDVELRCDPISGHTALYWYRQSLGQGLEFLIYFQGNSAPDKSGLPSDRFSAERTGGSVSTLTIQRTQQEDSAVYLCASCPLPIPDTQYFGPGTRLTVL.

This chain uses TRBV7-2 with TRBJ2-3; D perhaps matches TRBD1 (5 bases). Trimming took 5 bases from V and 9 from J, leaving 24 bases between them. Germline values: CDR1 SGHTA, CDR2 FQGNSA. The CDR3 is 16 residues long. This chain's CDR3 is CASSPQVGLEARTQYF. In DNA, the CDR3 is TGTGCCAGCAGCCCCCAGGTGGGGCTAGAAGCGCGGACGCAGTATTTT.

The V and J genes are TRBV19 and TRBJ2-3, with a weak D call TRBD1 (5 bases). Germline V CDR1 and CDR2: LNHDA, SQIVND (reference sequence). This CDR3 has 16 residues. The V and J ends lost 6 bases and 0 bases respectively, with 16 bases between them. This chain's CDR3 is CASSPLQVPSTDTQYF. The CDR3 bases are TGTGCCAGTAGCCCTTTACAGGTTCCTAGCACAGATACGCAGTATTTT.

This sequence joins TRBV28 and TRBJ2-5, with TRBD1 matching 7 bases. The CDR3 has 15 residues. Germline V CDR1 and CDR2: MDHEN, SYDVKM. The trim removed 5 bases at V and 5 bases at J, leaving 11 bases unmatched. DNA for the CDR3: TGTGCCAGCAGTAGCAACAGGGGACCCCGGGAGACCCAGTACTTC. Translated: CASSSNRGPRETQYF. Drawing the rest from reference TRBV28 and TRBJ2-5, the complete variable domain is DVKVTQSSRYLVKRTGEKVFLECVQDMDHENMFWYRQDPGLGLRLIYFSYDVKMKEKGDIPEGYSVSREKKERFSLILESASTNQTSMYLCASSSNRGPRETQYFGPGTRLLVL.

This chain links TRBV7-9 with TRBJ2-1; tentative D call: TRBD2 (6 bases). CDR1 and CDR2 from the germline V gene are SEHNR and FQNEAQ (reference sequence). CDR3 length equals 14 residues. V was clipped by 5 bases and J by 12 bases, with 20 bases between them. The CDR3 DNA is TGTGCCAGCAGCCAATCGATCACGGGAGTGGCGCAGTTCTTC. This codes for CASSQSITGVAQFF.

The gene calls are TRBV5-6 and TRBJ2-7; D gene uncertain. V shed 2 bases and J shed 3 bases, with 6 bases lying between them. Germline V gives CDR1 SGHDT, CDR2 YYEEEE. The CDR3 extends over 12 amino acids. CDR3 nucleotides: TGTGCCAGCAGCTTAGGGCGCTACGAGCAGTACTTC. Its protein product is CASSLGRYEQYF.

The V and J genes are TRBV5-1 and TRBJ1-3; perhaps TRBD1 as D (6 bases). This CDR3 region has 15 residues. V lost 2 bases and J lost 0, with 9 bases in between. Germline values: CDR1 SGHRS, CDR2 YFSETQ. The CDR3 sequence is CASSFGGVSGNTIYF. As DNA, the CDR3 is TGCGCCAGCAGCTTCGGGGGCGTCTCTGGAAACACCATATATTTT. The full variable domain, in which reference TRBV5-1 and TRBJ1-3 provide the parts outside the CDR3, is KAGVTQTPRYLIKTRGQQVTLSCSPISGHRSVSWYQQTPGQGLQFLFEYFSETQRNKGNFPGRFSGRQFSNSRSEMNVSTLELGDSALYLCASSFGGVSGNTIYFGEGSWLTVV.

This chain uses TRBV5-1 with TRBJ2-7, with D possibly TRBD2 on 5 matching bases. CDR1 and CDR2 (germline): SGHRS, YFSETQ. This CDR3 has 13 amino acids. Trimming shortened V by 0 bases and J by 5 bases, and 9 bases separated the two germline ends. The CDR3 is CASSLVLSDEQYF. The CDR3 DNA reads as TGCGCCAGCAGCTTGGTCCTTAGCGACGAGCAGTACTTC. Based on the CDR3 plus reference TRBV5-1 and TRBJ2-7, the full variable domain is KAGVTQTPRYLIKTRGQQVTLSCSPISGHRSVSWYQQTPGQGLQFLFEYFSETQRNKGNFPGRFSGRQFSNSRSEMNVSTLELGDSALYLCASSLVLSDEQYFGPGTRLTVT.

The rearrangement joins TRBV6-1 to TRBJ2-1, with D possibly TRBD2 on 6 matching bases. The ends were cut back, 4 bases at V and 7 bases at J, with 11 bases in the middle. Germline assignment: CDR1 MNHNS and CDR2 SASEGT. The CDR3 extends over 13 amino acids. CDR3 amino acids: CASSASGTNEQFF. The CDR3 DNA reads as TGTGCCAGCAGTGCCTCCGGGACTAATGAGCAGTTCTTC.

This chain joins TRBV4-1 and TRBJ2-7; perhaps TRBD2 as D (5 bases). Per the germline V gene, CDR1 is MGHRA and CDR2 is YSYEKL. The CDR3 extends over 16 amino acids. V was shortened by 0 bases and J by 3 bases, with 15 bases between the two germline ends. DNA for the CDR3: TGCGCCAGCAGCCAAGAGTTTAGTGGGAGTGGCTACGAGCAGTACTTC. Translated, it gives CASSQEFSGSGYEQYF.

The chain couples TRBV4-1 to TRBJ2-7; 10 positions agree with TRBD2. Germline CDR1 and CDR2: MGHRA and YSYEKL. With 0 bases clipped from V and 4 bases from J, the junction kept 6 bases outside the gene matches. This CDR3 is built from 16 residues. CDR3 loop: CASSQERKREGYEQYF. As DNA, the CDR3 is TGCGCCAGCAGCCAAGAAAGAAAGCGGGAGGGGTACGAGCAGTACTTC.

The CDR3 DNA follows: TGTGCCAGCAGTGGGCCGACCGTCTCTGGGGCCAACGTCCTGACTTTC. Protein: CASSGPTVSGANVLTF. The rearrangement links TRBV2 to TRBJ2-6, with D uncertain. Germline CDR1 is SNHLY and CDR2 is FYNNEI. V was trimmed by 4 bases and J by 0 bases, leaving 10 bases between them. There are 16 residues in the CDR3. Filled out from reference TRBV2 and TRBJ2-6, the complete variable domain reads EPEVTQTPSHQVTQMGQEVILRCVPISNHLYFYWYRQILGQKVEFLVSFYNNEISEKSEIFDDQFSVERPDGSNFTLKIRSTKLEDSAMYFCASSGPTVSGANVLTFGAGSRLTVL.